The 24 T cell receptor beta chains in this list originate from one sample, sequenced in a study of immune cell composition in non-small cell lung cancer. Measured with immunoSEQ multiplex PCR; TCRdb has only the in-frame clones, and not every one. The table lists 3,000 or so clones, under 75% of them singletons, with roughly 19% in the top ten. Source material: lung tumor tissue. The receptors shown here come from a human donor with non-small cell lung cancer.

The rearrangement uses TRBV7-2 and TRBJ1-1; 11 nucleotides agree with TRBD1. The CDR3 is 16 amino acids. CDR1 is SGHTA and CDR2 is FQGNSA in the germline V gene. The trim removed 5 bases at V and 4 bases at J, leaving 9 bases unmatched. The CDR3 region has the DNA TGTGCCAGCAGCCCCGGGACAGGGGGATTGGGCACTGAAGCTTTCTTT. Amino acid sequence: CASSPGTGGLGTEAFF.

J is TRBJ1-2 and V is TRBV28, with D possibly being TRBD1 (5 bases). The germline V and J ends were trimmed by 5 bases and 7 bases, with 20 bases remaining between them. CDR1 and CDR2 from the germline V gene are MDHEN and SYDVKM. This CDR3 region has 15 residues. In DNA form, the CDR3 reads TGTGCCAGCAGTATATCCTTGGGGCAGTCGGCTGGCTACACCTTC. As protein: CASSISLGQSAGYTF.

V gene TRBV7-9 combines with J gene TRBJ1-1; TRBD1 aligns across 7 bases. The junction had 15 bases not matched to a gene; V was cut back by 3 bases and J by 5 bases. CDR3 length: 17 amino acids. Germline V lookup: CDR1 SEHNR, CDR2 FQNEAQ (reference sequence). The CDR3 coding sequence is TGTGCCAGCAGCTTTGACAGGGAGAGTATTAGTTGGACTGAAGCTTTCTTT. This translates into CASSFDRESISWTEAFF.

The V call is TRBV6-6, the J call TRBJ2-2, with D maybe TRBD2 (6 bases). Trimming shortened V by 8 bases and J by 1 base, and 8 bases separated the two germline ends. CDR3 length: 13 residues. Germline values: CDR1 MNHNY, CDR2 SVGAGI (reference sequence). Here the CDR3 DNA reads TGTGCCAGCCAGGGAGGGAACACCGGGGAGCTGTTTTTT. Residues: CASQGGNTGELFF.

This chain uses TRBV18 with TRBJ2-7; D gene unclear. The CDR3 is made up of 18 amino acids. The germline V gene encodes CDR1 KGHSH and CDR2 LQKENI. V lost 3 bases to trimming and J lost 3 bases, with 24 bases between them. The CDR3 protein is CASSPNPAFRDTYYEQYF. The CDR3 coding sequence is TGTGCCAGCTCACCGAATCCCGCCTTCCGTGACACCTACTACGAGCAGTACTTC. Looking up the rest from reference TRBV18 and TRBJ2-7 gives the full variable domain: NAGVMQNPRHLVRRRGQEARLRCSPMKGHSHVYWYRQLPEEGLKFMVYLQKENIIDESGMPKERFSAEFPKEGPSILRIQQVVRGDSAAYFCASSPNPAFRDTYYEQYFGPGTRLTVT.

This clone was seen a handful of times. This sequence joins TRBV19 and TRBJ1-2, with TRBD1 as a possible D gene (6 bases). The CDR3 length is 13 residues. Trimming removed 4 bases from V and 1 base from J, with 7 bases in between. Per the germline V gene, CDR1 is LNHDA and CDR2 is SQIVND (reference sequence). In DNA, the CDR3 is TGTGCCAGTAGTAAACAGGGTAACTATGGCTACACCTTC. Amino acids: CASSKQGNYGYTF.

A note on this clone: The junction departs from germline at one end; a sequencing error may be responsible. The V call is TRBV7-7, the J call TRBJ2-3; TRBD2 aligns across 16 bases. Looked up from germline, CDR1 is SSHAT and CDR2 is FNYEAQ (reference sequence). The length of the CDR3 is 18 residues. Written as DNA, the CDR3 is TGTGCTAGCAGCACGGGACTAGCGGGAGGGCCTAGCACAGATACGCAGTATTTT. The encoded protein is CASSTGLAGGPSTDTQYF.

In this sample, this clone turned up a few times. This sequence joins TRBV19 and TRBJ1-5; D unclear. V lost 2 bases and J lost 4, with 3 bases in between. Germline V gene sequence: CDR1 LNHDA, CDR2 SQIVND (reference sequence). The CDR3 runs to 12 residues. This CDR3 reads CASSIQNQPQHF. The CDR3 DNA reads TGTGCCAGTAGTATACAGAATCAGCCCCAGCATTTT.

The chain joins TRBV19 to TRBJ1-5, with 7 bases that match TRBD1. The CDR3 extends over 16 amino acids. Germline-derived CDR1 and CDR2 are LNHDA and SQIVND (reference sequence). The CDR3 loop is CASRGGQFYSNQPQHF. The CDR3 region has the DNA TGTGCTAGCCGGGGGGGACAGTTTTATAGCAATCAGCCCCAGCATTTT.

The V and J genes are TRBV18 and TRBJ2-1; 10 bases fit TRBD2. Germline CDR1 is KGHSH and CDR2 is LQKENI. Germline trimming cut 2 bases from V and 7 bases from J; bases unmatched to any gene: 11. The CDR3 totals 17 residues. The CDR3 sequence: CASSPGRGLAGENEQFF. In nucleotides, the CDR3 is TGTGCCAGCTCACCAGGCAGGGGTCTAGCGGGAGAGAATGAGCAGTTCTTC. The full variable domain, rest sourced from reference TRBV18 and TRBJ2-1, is NAGVMQNPRHLVRRRGQEARLRCSPMKGHSHVYWYRQLPEEGLKFMVYLQKENIIDESGMPKERFSAEFPKEGPSILRIQQVVRGDSAAYFCASSPGRGLAGENEQFFGPGTRLTVL.

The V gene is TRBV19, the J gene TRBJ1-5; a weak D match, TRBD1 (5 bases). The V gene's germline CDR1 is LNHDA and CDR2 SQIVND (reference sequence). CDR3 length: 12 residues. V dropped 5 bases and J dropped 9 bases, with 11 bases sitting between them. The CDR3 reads CASSVRGGPQHF. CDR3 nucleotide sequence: TGTGCCAGTAGTGTAAGGGGCGGGCCCCAGCATTTT. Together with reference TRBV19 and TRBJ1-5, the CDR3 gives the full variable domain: DGGITQSPKYLFRKEGQNVTLSCEQNLNHDAMYWYRQDPGQGLRLIYYSQIVNDFQKGDIAEGYSVSREKKESFPLTVTSAQKNPTAFYLCASSVRGGPQHFGDGTRLSIL.

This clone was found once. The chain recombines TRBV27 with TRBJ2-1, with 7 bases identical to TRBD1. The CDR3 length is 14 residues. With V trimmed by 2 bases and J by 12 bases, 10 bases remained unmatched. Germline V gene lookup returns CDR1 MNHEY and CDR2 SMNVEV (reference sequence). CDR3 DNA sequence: TGTGCCAGCAGTTTAGAGACAGGGCAGGATTGGCAGTTCTTC. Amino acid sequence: CASSLETGQDWQFF.

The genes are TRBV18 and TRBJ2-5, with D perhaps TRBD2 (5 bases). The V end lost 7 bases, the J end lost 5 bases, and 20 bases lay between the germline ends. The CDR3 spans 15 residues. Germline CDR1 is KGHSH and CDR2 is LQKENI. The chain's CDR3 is CASLPPGSVAETQYF. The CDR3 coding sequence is TGTGCCAGCTTACCCCCTGGGTCTGTAGCGGAGACCCAGTACTTC.

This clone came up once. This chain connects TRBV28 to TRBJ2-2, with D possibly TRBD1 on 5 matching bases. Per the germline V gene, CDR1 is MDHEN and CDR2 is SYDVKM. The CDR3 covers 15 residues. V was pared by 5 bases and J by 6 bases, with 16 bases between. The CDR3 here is CASSRPGFLAGELFF. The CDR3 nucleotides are TGTGCCAGCAGTCGACCAGGGTTTCTGGCCGGGGAGCTGTTTTTT. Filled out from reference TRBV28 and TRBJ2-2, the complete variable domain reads DVKVTQSSRYLVKRTGEKVFLECVQDMDHENMFWYRQDPGLGLRLIYFSYDVKMKEKGDIPEGYSVSREKKERFSLILESASTNQTSMYLCASSRPGFLAGELFFGEGSRLTVL.

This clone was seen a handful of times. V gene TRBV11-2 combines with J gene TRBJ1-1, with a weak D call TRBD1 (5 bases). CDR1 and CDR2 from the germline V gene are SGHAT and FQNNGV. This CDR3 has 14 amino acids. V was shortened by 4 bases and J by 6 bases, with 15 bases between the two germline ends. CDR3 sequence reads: CASSSDTRRAEAFF. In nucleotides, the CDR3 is TGTGCCAGCAGCTCGGACACTAGGAGGGCTGAAGCTTTCTTT.

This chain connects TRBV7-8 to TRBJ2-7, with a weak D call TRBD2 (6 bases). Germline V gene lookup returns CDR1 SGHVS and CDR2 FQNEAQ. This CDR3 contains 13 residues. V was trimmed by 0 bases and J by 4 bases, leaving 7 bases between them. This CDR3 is CASSLAGGYEQYF. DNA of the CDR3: TGTGCCAGCAGCTTAGCCGGGGGATACGAGCAGTACTTC.

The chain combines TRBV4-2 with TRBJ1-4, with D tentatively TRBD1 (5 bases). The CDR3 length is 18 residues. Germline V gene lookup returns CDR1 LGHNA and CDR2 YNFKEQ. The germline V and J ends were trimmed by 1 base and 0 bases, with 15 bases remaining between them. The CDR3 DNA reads TGTGCCAGCAGCCAAGCCCCCCGACAGCATGCAACTAATGAAAAACTGTTTTTT. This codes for CASSQAPRQHATNEKLFF.

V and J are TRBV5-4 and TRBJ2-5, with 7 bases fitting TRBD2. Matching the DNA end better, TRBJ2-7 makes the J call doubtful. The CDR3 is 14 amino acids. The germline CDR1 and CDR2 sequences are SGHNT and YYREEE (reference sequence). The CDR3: CASSSPAGIDEQYF. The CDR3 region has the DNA TGTGCCAGCAGTTCACCAGCGGGAATTGACGAGCAGTACTTC.

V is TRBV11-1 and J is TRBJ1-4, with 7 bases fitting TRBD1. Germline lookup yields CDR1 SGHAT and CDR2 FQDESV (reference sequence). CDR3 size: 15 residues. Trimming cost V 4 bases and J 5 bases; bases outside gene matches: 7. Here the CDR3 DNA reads TGTGCCAGCAGCTCAGGGGGACAGAGAAATGAAAAACTGTTTTTT. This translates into CASSSGGQRNEKLFF.

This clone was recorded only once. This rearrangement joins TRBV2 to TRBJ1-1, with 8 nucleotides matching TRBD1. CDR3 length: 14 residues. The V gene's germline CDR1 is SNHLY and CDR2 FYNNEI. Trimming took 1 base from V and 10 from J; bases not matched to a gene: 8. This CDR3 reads CASSEEWGTGGAFF. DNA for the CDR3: TGTGCCAGCAGTGAAGAATGGGGGACAGGTGGAGCTTTCTTT.

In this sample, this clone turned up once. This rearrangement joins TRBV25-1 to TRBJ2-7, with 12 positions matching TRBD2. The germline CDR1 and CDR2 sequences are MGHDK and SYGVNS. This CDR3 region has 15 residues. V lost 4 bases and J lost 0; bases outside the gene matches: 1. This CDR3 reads CASSALAGGSYEQYF. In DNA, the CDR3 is TGTGCCAGCAGTGCACTAGCGGGAGGCTCCTACGAGCAGTACTTC.

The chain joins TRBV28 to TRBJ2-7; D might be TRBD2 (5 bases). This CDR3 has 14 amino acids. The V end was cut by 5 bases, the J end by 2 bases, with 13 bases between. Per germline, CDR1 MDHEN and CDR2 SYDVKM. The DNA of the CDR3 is TGTGCCAGCAGTCCCGGAGGCCGGGCCTACGAGCAGTACTTC. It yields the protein CASSPGGRAYEQYF.

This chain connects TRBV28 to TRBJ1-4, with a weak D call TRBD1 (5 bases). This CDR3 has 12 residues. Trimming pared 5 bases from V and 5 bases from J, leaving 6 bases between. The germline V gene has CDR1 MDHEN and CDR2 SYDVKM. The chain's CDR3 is CASSQGNEKLFF. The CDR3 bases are TGTGCCAGCAGTCAGGGAAATGAAAAACTGTTTTTT.

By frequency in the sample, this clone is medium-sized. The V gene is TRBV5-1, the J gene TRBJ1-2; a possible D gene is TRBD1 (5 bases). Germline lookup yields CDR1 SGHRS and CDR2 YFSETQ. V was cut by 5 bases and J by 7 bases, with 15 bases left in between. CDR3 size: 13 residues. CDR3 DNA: TGCGCCAGCAGTCTACCTAACAGGCCTGGCTACACCTTC. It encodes CASSLPNRPGYTF.